What follows describes a single TCR beta chain. Its antigen is currently unknown. TCRdb re-analysed the PCR reads in MiXCR, keeping a single row per CDR3 protein. Among some 27,000 distinct CDR3 sequences listed, 51% were seen once. The record originates from a study of vaccination and CD4 T cells after COVID-19. Across the study: The post-vaccine samples came a median about 77 days after dose two (range 14 to 241).

Points from the study as a whole: Convalescent patients' vaccine-specific clones were spike mono-reactive in 304 of 307 cases.

Specified time point: late sampling 161 to 241 days after vaccination in a few convalescent patients. Positive tests by PCR, dated March to December 2020, predated US Alpha, Beta and Delta variants. V lost 3 bases to trimming and J lost 2 bases; unmatched junction nucleotides: 7. The CDR3 spans 18 residues. Germline assignment: CDR1 MNHEY and CDR2 SMNVEV (reference sequence). The chain recombines TRBV27 with TRBJ2-3; 14 bases match TRBD2. This clonotype originated in a human donor who had recovered from COVID-19. Sequencing used CD4+ T cells from blood, obtained about 7 months after SARS-CoV-2 vaccination. Here the CDR3 DNA reads TGTGCCAGCAGTTTTTGGCCGGGACTAGCGGGAGCCACAGATACGCAGTATTTT. It yields the protein CASSFWPGLAGATDTQYF.